Presented here are 2 T cell receptor beta chains from one specimen sequenced in a study of blood T cell repertoires in COVID-19. Produced via immunoSEQ multiplex PCR; TCRdb's table is partial and in-frame only. This table has some 380,000 clones, approximately 88% appearing once. The sequenced sample consisted of PBMCs or T cells enriched from blood (not recorded which). These receptors were collected from a woman aged 40 to 49 with acute COVID-19.

V and J are TRBV19 and TRBJ2-7; D unresolved. The CDR3 spans 13 residues. Germline V gene sequence: CDR1 LNHDA, CDR2 SQIVND (reference sequence). The ends were cut back, 3 bases at V and 2 bases at J, with 8 bases in the middle. The CDR3 nucleotides read TGTGCCAGTAGTATTTCTGCAGCCTACGAGCAGTACTTC. Encoded protein: CASSISAAYEQYF. Variable domain in full (rest from reference TRBV19 and TRBJ2-7): DGGITQSPKYLFRKEGQNVTLSCEQNLNHDAMYWYRQDPGQGLRLIYYSQIVNDFQKGDIAEGYSVSREKKESFPLTVTSAQKNPTAFYLCASSISAAYEQYFGPGTRLTVT.

The chain is built from TRBV5-4 and TRBJ2-7, with 7 bases that match TRBD2. Trimming removed 4 bases from V and 4 bases from J; junction bases left unmatched: 8. Germline CDR1 reads SGHNT; CDR2 reads YYREEE (reference sequence). The CDR3 is made up of 14 amino acids. The CDR3 DNA follows: TGTGCCAGCAGCCCGGGGGGACTACGATACGAGCAGTACTTC. It is translated as CASSPGGLRYEQYF.